Listed below are T cell receptor beta chains from one sample, sequenced in a study of blood T cell repertoires in COVID-19. The protocol was immunoSEQ multiplex PCR, while the TCRdb copy is restricted to in-frame clones and leaves out a portion. The profile shows over 200,000 clones, approximately 90% of them singletons. The sequencing input was PBMCs or T cells enriched from blood (not recorded which). Source of these receptors: a man aged 30 to 45 who had recovered from COVID-19. Both conserved end residues are part of each CDR3.

TRBV2 | CASSESPTGELFF
TRBV7-9 | CASSPTVLLNEQFF
TRBV19 | CATAGQGGTEAFF
TRBV10-3 | CAISGTGGTLGGYTF
TRBV29-1 | CSVEDGGASSYNEQFF
TRBV15 | CATSRDRSKETQYF
TRBV27 | CASSTGSNTEAFF
TRBV19 | CASSIIGMDTTYNEQFF
TRBV7-2 | CASSLSRNTEAFF
TRBV27 | CASSLGAPANYGYTF
TRBV6-1 | CASSEVTEGYTF
TRBV19 | CASSIRQGVYEQYF
TRBV11-2 | CASSRTGFYTGELFF
TRBV4-1 | CASSQEVGLAGGMAGELFF
TRBV28 | CASSLIQQGEDFYGYTF
TRBV9 | CASSPGVMNTEAFF
TRBV30 | CAWSALGRGGSYEQYF
TRBV6-5 | CASSRDRGVSYEQYF